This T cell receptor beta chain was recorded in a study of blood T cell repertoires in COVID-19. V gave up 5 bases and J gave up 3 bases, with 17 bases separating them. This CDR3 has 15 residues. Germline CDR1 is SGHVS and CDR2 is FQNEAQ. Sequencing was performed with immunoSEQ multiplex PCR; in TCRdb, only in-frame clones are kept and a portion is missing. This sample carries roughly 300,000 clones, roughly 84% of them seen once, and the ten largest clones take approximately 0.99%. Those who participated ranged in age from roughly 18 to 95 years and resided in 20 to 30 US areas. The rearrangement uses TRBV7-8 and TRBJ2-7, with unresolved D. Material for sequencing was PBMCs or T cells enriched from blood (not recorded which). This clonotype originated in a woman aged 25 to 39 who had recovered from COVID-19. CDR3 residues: CASSGLAGADYEQYF. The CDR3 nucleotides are TGTGCCAGCAGCGGCCTGGCTGGTGCAGACTACGAGCAGTACTTC.